What follows are 25 T cell receptor beta chains derived from one specimen sequenced in a study of T cells after yellow fever vaccination. Via MiXCR, TCRdb re-called the 5' RACE reads, giving one row per CDR3 protein. Among some 340,000 distinct CDR3 sequences listed, 4.1% were seen once. The sequencing used PBMCs, collected 5 days after the yellow fever booster vaccination. The receptor source for this set is a young man who received the YFV17D yellow fever vaccine.

This clonotype was observed a handful of times. The chain has TRBV7-2 and TRBJ2-5; D uncertain. Trimming stripped 4 bases from V and 5 bases from J, with 11 bases between. CDR1 is SGHTA, CDR2 FQGNSA, per germline. The CDR3 contains 13 residues. The CDR3 loop reads CASSSFGSETQYF. CDR3 sequence (DNA): TGTGCCAGCAGCTCCTTTGGGTCGGAGACCCAGTACTTC.

The J gene is TRBJ2-1, the V gene TRBV3-1; unclear D gene. In germline, CDR1 is LGHDT, CDR2 YNNKEL (reference sequence). The ends were cut back, 1 base at V and 5 bases at J, with 9 bases in the middle. CDR3 length: 14 residues. CDR3 sequence: CASSQGEFHNEQFF. In nucleotides, the CDR3 is TGTGCCAGCAGCCAAGGAGAGTTCCACAATGAGCAGTTCTTC.

At least ten counts were recorded for this clonotype. This chain links TRBV4-3 with TRBJ1-2, with 7 bases that match TRBD1. Germline trimming cut 0 bases from V and 4 bases from J; bases unmatched to any gene: 2. The germline V gene has CDR1 LGHNA and CDR2 YSLEER. CDR3 size: 14 residues. The CDR3 loop is CASSQEQGPYGYTF. In nucleotides, the CDR3 is TGCGCCAGCAGCCAAGAACAGGGGCCCTATGGCTACACCTTC.

The chain is built from TRBV12-3 or TRBV12-4 and TRBJ1-2, with D possibly TRBD1 on 6 matching bases. The CDR3 extends over 16 amino acids. V was clipped by 3 bases and J by 0 bases, with 14 bases between them. CDR3 sequence: CASSFGGREPNYGYTF. CDR3 nucleotide sequence: TGTGCCAGCAGTTTTGGGGGCAGGGAACCTAACTATGGCTACACCTTC.

This clonotype showed up many times. The chain joins TRBV5-1 to TRBJ2-3; 7 bases fit TRBD2. The ends lost 0 bases at V and 2 bases at J; junction bases unmatched: 6. In germline, CDR1 is SGHRS, CDR2 YFSETQ. The CDR3 totals 16 residues. The CDR3 sequence is CASSLGRRGSTDTQYF. CDR3 sequence (DNA): TGCGCCAGCAGCTTGGGGCGGCGGGGGTCCACAGATACGCAGTATTTT.

This clonotype came up a few times. This sequence joins TRBV5-1 and TRBJ2-7; no firm D call. With 0 bases removed from V and 4 bases from J, the gap between germline ends came to 17 bases. The CDR3 runs 16 residues. Germline V CDR1 and CDR2: SGHRS, YFSETQ. CDR3 DNA: TGCGCCAGCAGCTTGGCGCCCGGGTCCGCCCGGTACGAGCAGTACGTC. This encodes CASSLAPGSARYEQYV.

The gene calls are TRBV7-2 and TRBJ2-5; 8 positions agree with TRBD2. The length of the CDR3 is 17 residues. Germline V gives CDR1 SGHTA, CDR2 FQGNSA. V shed 1 base, J shed 0 bases, and the junction held 7 bases outside the gene matches. CDR3 amino acids: CASSLGAPGGYQETQYF. The CDR3 nucleotides read TGTGCCAGCAGCTTAGGGGCTCCGGGGGGGTACCAAGAGACCCAGTACTTC.

The V call is TRBV5-1, the J call TRBJ1-2; perhaps TRBD1 as D (6 bases). This CDR3 has 14 amino acids. The germline V gene encodes CDR1 SGHRS and CDR2 YFSETQ. The V gene lost 5 bases and the J gene lost 10 bases, with 21 bases spanning the gap. The CDR3 spells CASRSGSGANDYTF. The CDR3, as DNA: TGCGCCAGCAGATCTGGATCAGGGGCGAATGACTACACCTTC.

The rearrangement uses TRBV6-5 and TRBJ1-4; D possibly corresponds to TRBD1 (6 bases). Between the trimmed V and J ends, which lost 2 bases and 7 bases, there was a span of 11 bases. CDR1 MNHEY and CDR2 SVGAGI come from the germline V gene. The CDR3 sequence is 14 residues long. The CDR3 coding sequence is TGTGCCAGCAGTTACAATGGAGGGGGTGAAAAACTGTTTTTT. Amino acid sequence: CASSYNGGGEKLFF.

The chain employs TRBV5-1 and TRBJ1-6; TRBD1 might be the D (6 bases). The CDR3 totals 14 residues. V lost 7 bases to trimming and J lost 8 bases, with 16 bases between them. Germline V gene sequence: CDR1 SGHRS, CDR2 YFSETQ. The CDR3 spells CASGKDSAYSPLHF. In nucleotides, the CDR3 is TGCGCCAGCGGGAAGGACAGTGCTTATTCACCCCTCCACTTT.

This chain uses TRBV6-5 with TRBJ2-1, with D maybe TRBD1 (5 bases). Germline V gene lookup returns CDR1 MNHEY and CDR2 SVGAGI. V dropped 6 bases and J dropped 4 bases, with 7 bases sitting between them. This CDR3 spans 12 amino acids. CDR3 loop: CASRQVYNEQFF. The CDR3 nucleotides read TGTGCCAGCAGACAGGTATACAATGAGCAGTTCTTC.

This chain joins TRBV7-6 and TRBJ1-1; tentatively, D is TRBD1 (5 bases). Germline V gene sequence: CDR1 SGHVS, CDR2 FNYEAQ. V dropped 4 bases and J dropped 6 bases, with 21 bases sitting between them. The CDR3 runs 16 residues. The CDR3 sequence: CASSSPGAGLLAEAFF. In nucleotides, the CDR3 is TGTGCCAGCAGCTCGCCCGGGGCTGGCTTGTTAGCTGAAGCTTTCTTT.

This chain links TRBV12-3 or TRBV12-4 with TRBJ1-2; 9 bases line up with TRBD1. The CDR3 has 15 amino acids. The J segment lost 6 bases and the V segment lost 3 bases, leaving 8 bases of the junction unmatched. In DNA form, the CDR3 reads TGTGCCAGCAGTTTTGGGTCCGGGACAGGGCATGGCTACACCTTC. This codes for CASSFGSGTGHGYTF.

V is TRBV20-1 and J is TRBJ2-7, with 8 bases that match TRBD2. CDR1 is DFQATT and CDR2 is SNEGSKA in the germline V gene (reference sequence). This CDR3 spans 14 amino acids. With 3 bases clipped from V and 7 bases from J, the junction kept 11 bases outside the gene matches. The CDR3 sequence: CSARSAGGRTEQYF. In nucleotides, the CDR3 is TGCAGTGCTAGGTCGGCGGGGGGCCGTACGGAGCAGTACTTC.

V is TRBV25-1 and J is TRBJ2-2; D gene ambiguous. This CDR3 spans 11 amino acids. Germline values: CDR1 MGHDK, CDR2 SYGVNS. Deletions cut 2 bases from V and 6 bases from J, with 1 base between. CDR3 coding DNA: TGTGCCAGCAGTGAACCCGGGGAGCTGTTTTTT. Encoded protein: CASSEPGELFF. Complete variable domain (other parts from reference TRBV25-1 and TRBJ2-2): EADIYQTPRYLVIGTGKKITLECSQTMGHDKMYWYQQDPGMELHLIHYSYGVNSTEKGDLSSESTVSRIRTEHFPLTLESARPSHTSQYLCASSEPGELFFGEGSRLTVL.

In its sample, this clonotype was seen a few times. V is TRBV6-2 or TRBV6-3 and J is TRBJ1-4, with D unresolved. Germline-derived CDR1 and CDR2 are MNHEY and SVGEGT. CDR3 length equals 15 residues. The V gene lost 0 bases and the J gene lost 4 bases, with 9 bases spanning the gap. In DNA, the CDR3 is TGTGCCAGCAGTTACTCTATCGGAGATAATGAAAAACTGTTTTTT. Protein sequence: CASSYSIGDNEKLFF.

V and J are TRBV6-6 and TRBJ1-1; D not resolved. The CDR3 sequence is 13 residues long. Trimming cost V 2 bases and J 4 bases, with 8 bases left between them. CDR1 and CDR2 (germline): MNHNY, SVGAGI (reference sequence). The DNA for the CDR3 is TGTGCCAGCAGTTACCGGGTGGCCACTGAAGCTTTCTTT. Translation: CASSYRVATEAFF.

This clonotype was recorded many times. This chain joins TRBV7-2 and TRBJ2-5; D gene unclear. The CDR3 is made up of 11 amino acids. V lost 5 bases and J 6 bases, leaving 7 bases between the germline ends. Germline CDR1 and CDR2: SGHTA and FQGNSA. CDR3 bases: TGTGCCAGCAGCCCCTGGAAGACCCAGTACTTC. It yields the protein CASSPWKTQYF.

Many counts were recorded for this clonotype. V gene TRBV6-6 combines with J gene TRBJ2-5; 8 bases fit TRBD1. CDR1 and CDR2 from the germline V gene are MNHNY and SVGAGI (reference sequence). This CDR3 is built from 14 residues. V lost 2 bases and J lost 5; bases outside the gene matches: 4. CDR3 bases: TGTGCCAGCAGTTACCGGACAGGGAGGGAGACCCAGTACTTC. Protein sequence: CASSYRTGRETQYF.

V gene TRBV28 combines with J gene TRBJ2-4; 8 positions agree with TRBD1. Trimming removed 5 bases from V and 1 base from J; junction bases left unmatched: 13. Germline lookup yields CDR1 MDHEN and CDR2 SYDVKM. This CDR3 has 18 residues. CDR3 in amino acids: CASSTRDRPYTAKNIQYF. The CDR3 DNA follows: TGTGCCAGCAGTACGCGGGACAGGCCGTATACGGCCAAAAACATTCAGTACTTC.

This clonotype was observed at least ten times. The chain is built from TRBV29-1 and TRBJ1-4; 11 positions match TRBD1. V lost 4 bases to trimming and J lost 6 bases; unmatched junction nucleotides: 10. This CDR3 has 16 amino acids. CDR1 is SQVTM, CDR2 ANQGSEA, per germline. CDR3 sequence: CSVASRDRGWDEKLFF. CDR3 nucleotides: TGCAGCGTTGCCTCCCGGGACAGGGGGTGGGATGAAAAACTGTTTTTT.

This clonotype was seen repeatedly, ten times or more. The chain uses TRBV12-3 or TRBV12-4 and TRBJ2-2, with TRBD1 matching over 9 bases. The CDR3 is 14 amino acids. V trimming: 3 bases; J trimming: 7 bases; junction bases outside the gene matches: 3. This CDR3 is CASSFGQGHGELFF. The DNA for the CDR3 is TGTGCCAGCAGTTTTGGACAGGGGCACGGGGAGCTGTTTTTT.

This clonotype was counted at least ten times. The chain joins TRBV5-1 to TRBJ2-5, with unresolved D. This CDR3 is 15 amino acids long. V shed 0 bases and J shed 5 bases, with 14 bases lying between them. Germline V gives CDR1 SGHRS, CDR2 YFSETQ. The CDR3 region is CASSLGGSREETQYF. CDR3 nucleotide sequence: TGCGCCAGCAGCTTGGGTGGAAGCCGAGAGGAGACCCAGTACTTC.

V and J are TRBV5-5 and TRBJ2-7; D may be TRBD1 (6 bases). Germline loops: CDR1 SGHKS, CDR2 YYEKEE (reference sequence). V shed 0 bases and J shed 0 bases, with 7 bases lying between them. This CDR3 spans 14 amino acids. CDR3 region: CASSLGDNSYEQYV. The CDR3 DNA is TGTGCCAGCAGCTTGGGGGACAACTCCTACGAGCAGTACGTC.

This clonotype was found a few times. The chain links TRBV20-1 to TRBJ2-1, with a weak D call TRBD1 (5 bases). The CDR3 loop spans 11 amino acids. Trimming removed 8 bases at V and 8 bases at J, with 13 bases between. Per the germline V gene, CDR1 is DFQATT and CDR2 is SNEGSKA (reference sequence). CDR3 sequence: CSRQGYDEQFF. DNA of the CDR3: TGCAGTCGCCAGGGATACGATGAGCAGTTCTTC.